Below, one T cell receptor (beta chain) is given with its context. Only one count was recorded for this clonotype. Its target antigen remains unknown. No much larger clone is present one base from it, and per-base qualities are unavailable. The entry originates in a study of blood T cells in healthy people across ages (dated by TCRdb to the mid-2010s). General notes on the study: In model experiments, template switching captured about one uniquely barcoded TCR beta cDNA molecule for every two T cells. Age-related changes in TCR beta repertoire diversity were measured in the study by deep sequencing normalized with unique cDNA molecular identifiers. Donors of different ages were randomly distributed across sequencing lanes to avoid experimental bias. Four age groups were formed from the donors: young (average approximately 15 years), middle-aged (just under 40), aged (about 62) and long-lived (roughly 81). Two additional independent replicas of 1 million unique cDNA reads from the same blood draw were analyzed for two donors (one aged 18 to 30 and one aged 80 or older). The full study reports these points: Compared with the aged group, the long-lived group had more naive CD4+ T cells, fewer expanded clones and increased TCR diversity, suggesting age selection. Because the CMV infection status of the donors was unknown, age-related changes in expanded clonotypes may potentially have been confounded. Bulk unsorted PBMC profiling prevented conclusive comparison of naive and antigen-experienced compartments. Estimates of total diversity from one million sequenced T cells were regarded as lower bounds and underestimates. There was a strong correlation between observed TCR beta diversity and the percentage of naive T cells measured by flow cytometry. As age increased, observed TCR beta diversity per million T cells dropped in a roughly linear way, and a significant reduction was already evident by age about 40.

The germline V gene sets CDR1 to MNHEY and CDR2 to SVGAGI. Counted from cysteine to phenylalanine, this CDR3 has 13 amino acids. Only the CDR3 part of the read is kept: 39 bases, read in frame from the first base. The protocol used for the library was 5' RACE. Sequencing took place on an Illumina HiSeq 2500. The second PCR ran for about 7 to 11 cycles and used a J-beta primer mix along with a sample-barcoded 5' primer. A unique molecular identifier was introduced onto each TCR beta cDNA molecule by a template-switch 5' adaptor carrying 12 random nucleotides. Each sample yielded at least 2.5 million CDR3-containing paired-end reads. First-strand cDNA was synthesized from all RNA with the Mint cDNA synthesis kit, primed by a TRBC-specific oligonucleotide. Following uracil-DNA glycosylase treatment, a first 18-cycle PCR with universal primers M1SS and BC2_uni_R was performed on all cDNA. Turning to the authors' computational methods: For normalization, 1 million high-quality reads, each with a distinct molecular identifier, were randomly selected from each sample. Reads sharing molecular identifiers were discarded rather than binned into consensus sequences. MiTCR, with a Q25 quality threshold and the strictest error-elimination algorithm, was used for CDR3 identification, clonotype clustering and error correction. A nonparametric unseen species model using Euler transformation provided a lower-bound estimate of total TCR beta diversity. Starting from the raw public reads, TCRdb applied fastp trimming at Q25, assembled clones with MiXCR and retained in-frame beta chains. Entries are consolidated by CDR3 protein sequence, retaining the most common genes and DNA. The V and J calls and clone size are TCRdb's, not the authors'. Recorded for this sample are about 780,000 distinct CDR3 sequences; 55% to 65% of them occurred a single time. The ten largest clones add up to around a quarter of the sample.

The 39 donors, aged roughly 6 to 100 years, were systemically healthy Caucasian individuals from Russia. About 10 milliliters of peripheral blood were collected from each donor into EDTA-treated Vacutainer tubes. Ficoll-Paque density-gradient centrifugation was used to isolate PBMCs, with at least 7 million per sample. Total RNA, at least 5 micrograms per sample, was extracted from PBMCs with Trizol reagent. For every donor, an aliquot of PBMCs went through flow cytometry to measure the percentages of naive CD45RAhigh/CD27high T cells. The TCR comes from a man aged 30 to 45 in good health. Material for sequencing was blood. Recombination connected TRBV6-5 to TRBJ2-4; possibly the D gene is TRBD1, per 5 matching bases. The J call may be mistaken, given a closer DNA end match to TRBJ2-7. At the DNA level, the sequence is TGTGCCAGCAGTTACTCGAAGCAGGGCGAGCAGTACTTC. The encoded protein is CASSYSKQGEQYF.